This T cell receptor (beta chain) emerged from a study of blood T cell repertoires in COVID-19. TCRdb's table, derived via immunoSEQ multiplex PCR, lists solely in-frame clones and lacks some. The sample records about 380,000 clones, less than 90% being singletons. This clone was observed a single time. The CDR3 extends over 15 amino acids. The germline V gene encodes CDR1 SEHNR and CDR2 FQNEAQ (reference sequence). With 4 bases clipped from V and 8 bases from J, the junction kept 10 bases outside the gene matches. The origin of this receptor is a woman aged 25 to 39 who had recovered from COVID-19. The chain links TRBV7-9 to TRBJ1-3; 8 bases match TRBD1. The source material was PBMCs or T cells enriched from blood (not recorded which). The CDR3 loop reads CASSSHRGGVDTIYF. CDR3 in DNA: TGTGCCAGCAGCTCACACAGGGGGGGAGTTGACACCATATATTTT. The variable domain in full, completed from reference TRBV7-9 and TRBJ1-3, reads DTGVSQNPRHKITKRGQNVTFRCDPISEHNRLYWYRQTLGQGPEFLTYFQNEAQLEKSRLLSDRFSAERPKGSFSTLEIQRTEQGDSAMYLCASSSHRGGVDTIYFGEGSWLTVV.